This TCR beta chain was obtained from a study of human T cells and chemical hapten exposure. Points from the study as a whole: More PT1 expanded TCRs went with higher patch test scores.

TCRdb re-called the RACE reads with MiXCR, one entry per CDR3 protein. The table shows about 82,000 distinct CDR3 sequences, with about an eighth occurring only once. The length of the CDR3 is 15 residues. Germline assignment: CDR1 MNHNS and CDR2 SASEGT. The V end lost 3 bases, the J end lost 3 bases, and 13 bases lay between the germline ends. Specified time point: patch test 3, about 24 weeks after DPC sensitization. The sample's treatment: therapeutic diphenylcyclopropenone sensitization with weekly scalp DPC. As regards this clonotype: Antigen: not known.

This chain connects TRBV6-1 to TRBJ2-3; D assignment may be TRBD1 or TRBD2 (5 bases each). Sequenced material: whole blood, taken in connection with sensitization to the hapten diphenylcyclopropenone (DPC). The clonotype comes from a woman aged 45 to 65 with alopecia areata. Some clones in this sample may be carry-over from other donors' samples. The CDR3 is CASSEYGARTDTQYF. The CDR3 DNA is TGTGCCAGCAGTGAGTACGGGGCGAGGACAGATACGCAGTATTTT.